The present TCR beta chain was sequenced within a study of shared clonotypes between healthy human individuals (dated by TCRdb to about 2020). As for the study more broadly: A few men and two women, aged 18 to 49 years, made up the cohort. For each donor, CD4 naive and CD4 memory were each given three plates, CD8 naive was given two plates, and CD8 memory was given one plate. Blood TCR repertoires of five healthy adults were deeply sequenced to estimate repertoire size and the extent of clonotype sharing between individuals. Different laboratories and diverse techniques were used to prepare libraries and sequence TCR repertoires, to increase sequencing depth and limit assay-specific biases. Between about 0.9 and 8.9 billion PBMCs per donor were obtained by leukapheresis. What the study reported, not specific to this receptor: Compared with non-shared clonotypes, the clonotypes found in all four sorted-subset donors had higher generation probabilities. Across several donors, approximately 5% of naive CD4, approximately 3.6% of naive CD8, about 2.3% of memory CD4, and about 0.4% of memory CD8 clonotypes were shared. Because the study included only a small number of donors, the genetic and exposure-history diversity represented was limited. Based on pairwise subsampling, the degree of clonotype sharing among donors was expected to be affected by sequencing depth. Larger estimated clonotype richness was generally found for naive subsets than for memory subsets. Rarefaction of sorted-subset datasets indicated incomplete sequencing despite the large sequencing depth. Sampling was limited to blood, and TCR repertoires in tissue likely differ from TCR repertoires in blood.

V and J are truncated by 1 base and 6 bases respectively, leaving an intervening sequence of 19 bases. Spanning cysteine to phenylalanine, the CDR3 consists of 17 amino acids. Of the read, only the CDR3 DNA is kept; its 51 bases are in frame from base 1. The germline V gene sets CDR1 to MGHRA and CDR2 to YSYEKL. To note about this clone: Its binding antigen is unknown. No base-level quality is on record; no much larger clone is a single base apart.

The donors were healthy, HIV-negative adults with no recently reported acute infections or vaccinations. Every donor was a Caucasian adult living in Nashville, Tennessee, USA. CD4+ T cells were enriched by magnetic negative selection, after which naive cells were positively selected on CD45RA and the negative fraction was taken as the memory subset. Blood was collected by leukapheresis, and PBMCs were isolated by Ficoll-Histopaque density gradient centrifugation and then cryopreserved in liquid nitrogen vapor phase. Analytical flow cytometry was used to check the purity and quantity of every magnetically sorted T cell population. Genomic DNA was isolated from every sorted fraction and measured by UV absorbance on a Nanodrop 2000c. Using the deep immunoSEQ assay, TCR CDR3 regions were amplified from genomic DNA by multiplex PCR. Extracted genomic DNA from each cell subset was distributed evenly across all wells of several immunoSEQ 96-well plates, and each plate was treated as a replicate. For sorted subsets, approximately 200 ng of genomic DNA, equivalent to 30,000 or so T cell genomes, went into each replicate PCR. The purified libraries were quantified using a Qubit 3.0 fluorometer, sized with a Bioanalyzer 2100, and then quantified again using the KAPA Library Quantification kit. Every immunoSEQ 96-well plate was sequenced on a dedicated single-read 150-cycle Illumina NextSeq 550 flow cell. In the source study's methods: Because only junctional sequences without quality scores were contained in the immunoSEQ output, filtering matching that applied to full-length reads could not be performed. Sequences were annotated with PyIR, a Python wrapper for IgBLAST v1.9, using IMGT germline references to assign V/J genes and CDR3. Any read was removed if the V/J assignment was weak (E-value above 1e-6), the CDR3 was missing, or the read contained stop codons, out-of-frame junctions, or ambiguous translated residues. A V3J clonotype was defined by an identical inferred V gene, J gene, and CDR3 amino acid sequence. The percentage overlap between two repertoires was calculated by dividing the number of shared unique clonotypes by the size of the smaller repertoire. RTK rarefaction, the Chao1 estimator, and Recon v2.1 estimates of unobserved clonotypes were used to assess repertoire richness. For all TCRbeta clonotypes obtained by the gDNA method from a few donors, generation probabilities were computed with OLGA. TCRdb mirrors the immuneACCESS table, restricted to in-frame sequences. Some clones are absent from its copies; in checked studies, under half trace to an unresolved V gene, and the reason for the others is unknown. Clonal size and the V and J genes are those of that table, whereas D and trimming came from the DNA. Across this sample there are around 720,000 clones, with 73% seen only once. The ten top clones hold roughly 1.9% of the sample.

This clonotype originated in a woman in her 30s in good health. Material: memory CD4+ T cells sorted from blood. What the cell subset or site label conveys for this sample: CD45RA-negative fraction. This chain is built from TRBV4-1 and TRBJ2-1; TRBD2 is possibly the D segment (6 matching bases). The bases read TGCGCCAGCAGCCAAGGTTCCGGAGGGCCACGGGGCAATGAGCAGTTCTTC. It encodes CASSQGSGGPRGNEQFF.